The clone carrying this TCR beta chain has more than one count but fewer than ten. Original processing notes: Estimated nucleated cell counts came from reference gene primer amplification. TCRdb's copy holds only in-frame clones and misses some; the assay was immunoSEQ multiplex PCR. V and J calls and clone size are copied from that table; D and trimming were computed from the DNA. The sample holds 400,000 to 450,000 clones; 88% are singletons and the top ten take over 9.5%. The germline gives CDR1 SEHNR, CDR2 FQNEAQ (reference sequence). The length of the CDR3 is 12 residues. With 5 bases clipped from V and 12 bases from J, the junction kept 8 bases outside the gene matches. This entry is derived from a study of blood T cell repertoires in COVID-19. Study background: The United States, Italy and Spain provided the acute and convalescent COVID-19 samples.

The sample consisted of peripheral blood. V gene TRBV7-9 combines with J gene TRBJ1-2, with TRBD1 matching 8 bases. The origin of this receptor is a woman aged 45-65 years with COVID-19, enrolled during active disease. CDR3 DNA sequence: TGTGCCAGCAGCCCCCAACCAGGGGGCGACACCTTC. This sequence encodes CASSPQPGGDTF. Together with reference TRBV7-9 and TRBJ1-2, the CDR3 gives the full variable domain: DTGVSQNPRHKITKRGQNVTFRCDPISEHNRLYWYRQTLGQGPEFLTYFQNEAQLEKSRLLSDRFSAERPKGSFSTLEIQRTEQGDSAMYLCASSPQPGGDTFGSGTRLTVV.